The 21 T cell receptor beta chains below all came from one sample that was sequenced in a study of blood T cells in healthy people across ages. Then a second PCR, running about 7 to 11 cycles, was carried out with a sample-barcoded 5' primer and a J-beta primer mix. Each CDR3 protein gets one entry after TCRdb re-called the 5' RACE reads with MiXCR. The data hold approximately 1,700,000 distinct CDR3 sequences, with roughly two fifths observed a single time. Sequencing was done on a sample of blood. The origin of the receptors is a human donor in good health.

Note on this clonotype: At one of its ends the junction is not consistent with the germline gene, which may arise from a read error. The chain carries TRBV10-3 and TRBJ2-2, with D possibly being TRBD2 (5 bases). CDR3 length: 15 amino acids. The germline gives CDR1 ENHRY, CDR2 SYGVKD. Here the CDR3 reads CAISETAGGTGELFF. The CDR3 region has the DNA TGTGCCATCAGTGAGACGGCGGGCGGAACCGGAGAGCTGTTTTTT.

This clonotype turned up a few times. The chain joins TRBV11-3 to TRBJ2-2, with no clear D. The CDR3 is made up of 16 amino acids. The germline V gene has CDR1 SGHNT and CDR2 YENEEA. V gave up 5 bases and J gave up 3 bases, with 16 bases separating them. The CDR3 sequence is CASSPWWDEDTGELFF. Here the CDR3 DNA reads TGTGCCAGCAGCCCATGGTGGGATGAGGACACCGGGGAGCTGTTTTTT.

This clonotype was seen a few times. The chain uses TRBV29-1 and TRBJ2-1, with 8 bases identical to TRBD1. The germline V gene encodes CDR1 SQVTM and CDR2 ANQGSEA. Germline trimming cut 5 bases from V and 4 bases from J; bases unmatched to any gene: 13. This CDR3 has 16 residues. This CDR3 is CSVSQTQGARYNEQFF. CDR3 DNA sequence: TGCAGCGTTTCCCAAACCCAGGGGGCCCGATACAATGAGCAGTTCTTC.

This clonotype was counted a few times. The rearrangement joins TRBV7-2 to TRBJ2-1; D gene uncertain. This CDR3 is 16 amino acids long. The V gene lost 5 bases and the J gene lost 0 bases, with 14 bases spanning the gap. Germline V gene data show CDR1 as SGHTA and CDR2 as FQGNSA. CDR3 sequence: CASSPATVSSYNEQFF. Written as DNA, the CDR3 is TGTGCCAGCAGCCCCGCCACGGTAAGCTCCTACAATGAGCAGTTCTTC.

Many counts were recorded for this clonotype. CDR3: CASSYGQYYEQYF. In DNA, the CDR3 is TGTGCCAGCAGTTACGGGCAGTACTACGAGCAGTACTTC. This chain joins TRBV6-2 or TRBV6-3 and TRBJ2-7, with unresolved D. Trimming pared 2 bases from V and 3 bases from J, leaving 8 bases between. Germline V gives CDR1 MNHEY, CDR2 SVGEGT. This CDR3 spans 13 amino acids.

The chain uses TRBV12-3 or TRBV12-4 and TRBJ2-3, with a possible D match to TRBD1 (6 bases). V was clipped by 6 bases and J by 0 bases, with 13 bases between them. The length of the CDR3 is 15 residues. The CDR3 reads CASSLGQKSTDTQYF. CDR3 in DNA: TGTGCCAGCAGCCTCGGACAGAAAAGCACAGATACGCAGTATTTT.

The rearrangement joins TRBV29-1 to TRBJ1-1; the D is unclear. Germline CDR1 and CDR2: SQVTM and ANQGSEA. V gave up 2 bases and J gave up 0 bases, with 13 bases separating them. This CDR3 has 15 residues. The CDR3 DNA follows: TGCAGCGTTGAAATTCCGAAACTCATGAACACTGAAGCTTTCTTT. Amino acids: CSVEIPKLMNTEAFF.

In its sample, this clonotype was seen a few times. The rearrangement joins TRBV7-9 to TRBJ1-1; 8 bases align to TRBD1. The V segment lost 4 bases and the J segment 4 bases; nucleotides outside the gene matches: 2. The CDR3 is 13 residues long. Germline lookup yields CDR1 SEHNR and CDR2 FQNEAQ (reference sequence). CDR3 sequence: CASSYQGATEAFF. CDR3 sequence (DNA): TGTGCCAGCAGCTATCAGGGGGCCACTGAAGCTTTCTTT.

This clonotype was counted once. At one end, the junction sequence differs from germline, possibly due to a read error. The rearrangement uses TRBV12-3 or TRBV12-4 and TRBJ1-2; D might be TRBD1 (5 bases). CDR3 length: 15 residues. In DNA form, the CDR3 reads TGTGCCAGCAGTTTAAGAGGTTACGGGGACTATGGCCACACCTTC. Its protein product is CASSLRGYGDYGHTF.

The chain employs TRBV11-2 and TRBJ1-2; D is unclear. Trimming removed 6 bases at V and 8 bases at J, with 13 bases between. Germline V CDR1 and CDR2: SGHAT, FQNNGV. The CDR3 has 12 residues. The CDR3 protein is CASSHSRNGYTF. In DNA, the CDR3 is TGTGCCAGCAGTCACTCCAGGAACGGCTACACCTTC.

In DNA, the CDR3 is TGTGCCAGCAGCGGACAGGGCCGCAACAAGCAGTACTTC. Translation: CASSGQGRNKQYF. The rearrangement joins TRBV9 to TRBJ2-7; TRBD1 matches 7 bases. This CDR3 has 13 residues. Trimming took 3 bases from V and 8 from J; bases not matched to a gene: 8. CDR1 SGDLS and CDR2 YYNGEE come from the germline V gene.

V is TRBV7-4 and J is TRBJ2-7, with 10 bases aligning to TRBD1. Germline CDR1 reads SGHVT; CDR2 reads SQSDAQ. The CDR3 covers 14 residues. Trimming took 3 bases from V and 5 from J; bases not matched to a gene: 4. The CDR3 loop is CASSFPGQGNEQYF. CDR3 DNA sequence: TGTGCCAGCAGCTTCCCGGGACAGGGGAACGAGCAGTACTTC. Supplemented by reference TRBV7-4 and TRBJ2-7, the full variable domain reads GAGVSQSPRYKVAKRGRDVALRCDSISGHVTLYWYRQTLGQGSEVLTYSQSDAQRDKSGRPSGRFSAERPERSVSTLKIQRTEQGDSAVYLCASSFPGQGNEQYFGPGTRLTVT.

J is TRBJ1-2 and V is TRBV7-9, with TRBD1 matching over 7 bases. CDR1 and CDR2 (germline): SEHNR, FQNEAQ (reference sequence). J was trimmed by 8 bases and V by 2 bases; bases with no gene match: 8. This CDR3 contains 14 residues. CDR3 in amino acids: CASSLTGVSVGYTF. Here the CDR3 DNA reads TGTGCCAGCAGCTTAACAGGGGTTAGCGTCGGCTACACCTTC.

This clonotype was observed once. The V and J genes are TRBV12-3 or TRBV12-4 and TRBJ2-1, with 9 bases fitting TRBD2. The CDR3 length is 21 residues. Trimming took 6 bases from V and 3 from J; bases not matched to a gene: 24. CDR3 in DNA: TGTGCCAGCAGCCAAAACAAGGAATTAGCGGGGGATTTTATACACTACAATGAGCAGTTCTTC. Translation gives CASSQNKELAGDFIHYNEQFF.

This clonotype was recorded a few times. The chain recombines TRBV28 with TRBJ2-6; no clear D gene. This CDR3 is 15 amino acids long. V lost 2 bases, J lost 2 bases, and 7 bases lay in between. Germline CDR1 and CDR2: MDHEN and SYDVKM. CDR3: CASSLKFAGANVLTF. CDR3 DNA sequence: TGTGCCAGCAGTTTAAAGTTCGCTGGGGCCAACGTCCTGACTTTC.

This clonotype was recorded a few times. This sequence joins TRBV20-1 and TRBJ2-3; 9 positions agree with TRBD2. After removal of 3 bases from V and 3 bases from J, the junction contained 7 bases not matched to a gene. CDR3 length: 15 amino acids. The germline CDR1 and CDR2 sequences are DFQATT and SNEGSKA (reference sequence). DNA of the CDR3: TGCAGTGCTAGTACTTTCAGCGGGAGGACAGATACGCAGTATTTT. Amino acids: CSASTFSGRTDTQYF.

This clonotype came up a few times. The chain has TRBV6-1 and TRBJ2-1, with a possible D match to TRBD1 (6 bases). CDR3 length equals 16 residues. From germline, CDR1 is MNHNS and CDR2 SASEGT. V was cut by 6 bases and J by 4 bases, with 19 bases left in between. The CDR3 reads CASRPSARTVYNEQFF. Written as DNA, the CDR3 is TGTGCCAGCAGACCTTCCGCGAGGACAGTTTACAATGAGCAGTTCTTC.

The chain links TRBV28 to TRBJ1-5; D is uncertain. Germline assignment: CDR1 MDHEN and CDR2 SYDVKM. V lost 8 bases to trimming and J lost 1 base, with 21 bases between them. This CDR3 spans 17 amino acids. The CDR3 spells CASPRRPGMKSNQPQHF. The CDR3 DNA reads as TGTGCCAGCCCCCGTCGTCCGGGGATGAAGAGCAATCAGCCCCAGCATTTT.

The chain has TRBV2 and TRBJ2-5; D unresolved. The V end was cut by 6 bases, the J end by 11 bases, with 19 bases between. The germline V gene has CDR1 SNHLY and CDR2 FYNNEI. The CDR3 length is 13 residues. CDR3 sequence: CASRITLGYAQYF. The CDR3 DNA follows: TGTGCCAGCAGGATAACACTTGGGTACGCGCAGTACTTC.

The gene calls are TRBV5-1 and TRBJ1-1; D uncertain. CDR3 size: 14 residues. The ends were cut back, 3 bases at V and 5 bases at J, with 14 bases in the middle. Germline V gene sequence: CDR1 SGHRS, CDR2 YFSETQ. CDR3 nucleotide sequence: TGCGCCAGCAGCTCAATTAATTGGTCGACTGAAGCTTTCTTT. Its translation is CASSSINWSTEAFF.

This clonotype was seen more than once but under ten times. The chain joins TRBV12-3 or TRBV12-4 to TRBJ2-7; D gene uncertain. The CDR3 is 13 amino acids. V gave up 4 bases and J gave up 6 bases, with 13 bases separating them. CDR3 region: CASSSVRSAEQYF. CDR3 DNA: TGTGCCAGCAGTTCGGTTAGGTCCGCCGAGCAGTACTTC.